This T cell receptor (beta chain) appears in the sequencing data of a study of blood T cell repertoires in COVID-19. Method: immunoSEQ multiplex PCR; TCRdb's copy keeps in-frame clones and lacks some. Here the sample spans 200,000 to 250,000 clones, roughly 90% being singletons. The V and J ends lost 2 bases and 8 bases, in that order; junction bases with no gene match: 7. Germline V gene lookup returns CDR1 MGHRA and CDR2 YSYEKL. The CDR3 is made up of 15 amino acids. What was sequenced was peripheral blood. The TCR comes from a woman in her forties who had recovered from COVID-19. V is TRBV4-1 and J is TRBJ1-4; the match to TRBD1 covers 8 bases. The CDR3 nucleotides read TGCGCCAGCAGCCAACAGGACAGGGAAGGAGAAAAACTGTTTTTT. It encodes CASSQQDREGEKLFF.